The sample holds a few counts of the clone carrying this T cell receptor (beta chain). Its antigen is currently unknown. Patients with other autoimmune diseases, uncontrolled infections, pregnancy or lactation were excluded. Amplifying from RNA transcripts, the study obtained TCR beta CDR3 regions. First-round RT-PCR used HTBI primers; second-round multiplex PCR followed. TCRdb reprocessed the multiplex PCR reads with MiXCR, giving one entry per CDR3 protein. The sample includes 740,000 or so distinct CDR3 sequences, approximately 40% of them seen just once. This sample was taken from a study of Graves' ophthalmopathy and Graves' hyperthyroidism. Study-level background: Before any treatment was given, at initial diagnosis, peripheral blood was collected.

General study findings and limits: A model built from 13 signatures distinguished ophthalmopathy from stable hyperthyroidism with 87.88% sensitivity and about 80% specificity.

The TCR comes from an adult man with Graves' ophthalmopathy. What was sequenced was peripheral blood.

CDR3 region: CASSLASGQGAPEQYF. The CDR3 nucleotides read TGTGCCAGCAGTTTAGCGTCGGGACAGGGGGCCCCCGAGCAGTACTTC. The rearrangement uses TRBV12-3 or TRBV12-4 and TRBJ2-7; 12 bases line up with TRBD1. This CDR3 is built from 16 residues. After removal of 0 bases from V and 6 bases from J, the junction contained 6 bases not matched to a gene.